This T cell receptor (beta chain) was sequenced for a study of T-cell reconstitution after alpha-beta-depleted transplantation in children. Study findings and constraints: Several hundred expanded graft clones reportedly supplied alpha-beta T cells about two months after transplant.

This clonotype has a handful of counts. What it recognizes is unknown. It was with unique molecular identifiers that the TCRbeta library was prepared. MiXCR, run by TCRdb on the PCR reads, gives a single entry per CDR3 protein. This repertoire shows around 960,000 distinct CDR3 sequences, 25% to 30% found once; its top ten account for roughly 31%. The sequence derives from a boy under three years old who had a stem cell transplant for SCID, so the T cells may come from the graft donor. The material sequenced was PBMCs, mostly from graft donor cells, taken 360 days after TCRalphabeta/CD19-depleted stem cell transplant.

The DNA of the CDR3 is TGCAGCGGTATACAGTCAAGCGAGCAGTACTTC. Translating it yields CSGIQSSEQYF. The chain recombines TRBV29-1 with TRBJ2-7, with unresolved D. The V gene lost 7 bases and the J gene lost 6 bases, with 13 bases spanning the gap. The V gene's germline CDR1 is SQVTM and CDR2 ANQGSEA. The CDR3 has 11 amino acids.